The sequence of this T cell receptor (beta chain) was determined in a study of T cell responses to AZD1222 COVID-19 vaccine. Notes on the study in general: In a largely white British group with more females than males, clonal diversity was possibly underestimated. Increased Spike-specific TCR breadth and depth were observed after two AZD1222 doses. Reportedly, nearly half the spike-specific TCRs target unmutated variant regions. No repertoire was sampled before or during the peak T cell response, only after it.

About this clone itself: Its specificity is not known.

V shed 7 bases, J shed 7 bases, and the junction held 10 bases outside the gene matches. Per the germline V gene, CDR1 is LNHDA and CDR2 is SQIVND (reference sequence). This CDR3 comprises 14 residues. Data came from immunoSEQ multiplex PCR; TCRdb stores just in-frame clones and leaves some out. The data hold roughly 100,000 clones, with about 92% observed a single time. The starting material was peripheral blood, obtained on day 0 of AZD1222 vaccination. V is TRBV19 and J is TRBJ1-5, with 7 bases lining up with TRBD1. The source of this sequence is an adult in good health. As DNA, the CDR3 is TGTGCCAGTAATCCGGACAGGACGAGGCAGCCCCAGCATTTT. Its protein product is CASNPDRTRQPQHF.